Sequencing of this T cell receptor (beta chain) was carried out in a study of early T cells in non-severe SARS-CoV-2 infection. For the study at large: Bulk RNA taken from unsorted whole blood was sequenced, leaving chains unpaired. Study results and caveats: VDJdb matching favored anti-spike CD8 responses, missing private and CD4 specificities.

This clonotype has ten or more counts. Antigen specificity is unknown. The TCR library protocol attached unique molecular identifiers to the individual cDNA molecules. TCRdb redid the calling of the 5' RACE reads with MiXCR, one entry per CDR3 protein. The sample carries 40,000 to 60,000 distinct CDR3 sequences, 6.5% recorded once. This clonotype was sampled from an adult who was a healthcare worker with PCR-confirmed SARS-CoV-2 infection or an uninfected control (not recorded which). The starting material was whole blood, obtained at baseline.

The CDR3 sequence is CAWSVRTRETQYF. In DNA form, the CDR3 reads TGTGCCTGGAGTGTACGCACGAGGGAGACCCAGTACTTC. V is TRBV30 and J is TRBJ2-5, with D unclear. Trimming cost V 0 bases and J 5 bases, with 10 bases left between them. The CDR3 spans 13 residues. Germline V lookup: CDR1 GTSNPN, CDR2 SVGIG (reference sequence).